The 26 T cell receptor beta chains below all came from one sample that was sequenced in a study of T cell responses to AZD1222 COVID-19 vaccine. The protocol was immunoSEQ multiplex PCR, while the TCRdb copy is restricted to in-frame clones and leaves out a portion. Among some 150,000 clones listed, 80% to 95% were seen once. This specimen was peripheral blood, taken on day 0 of AZD1222 vaccination. Receptor source: an adult in good health.

This clone was detected a few times. The rearrangement links TRBV6-5 to TRBJ2-7; unclear D gene. The V end was cut by 1 base, the J end by 6 bases, with 10 bases between. The CDR3 has 13 amino acids. Germline CDR1 MNHEY, CDR2 SVGAGI. This CDR3 is CASSYWKSAEQYF. The CDR3 DNA reads as TGTGCCAGCAGTTACTGGAAGTCAGCCGAGCAGTACTTC.

The CDR3 loop reads CASSWQPNTEAFF. The DNA for the CDR3 is TGTGCCAGCAGTTGGCAGCCGAACACTGAAGCTTTCTTT. This chain connects TRBV2 to TRBJ1-1; D gene ambiguous. The CDR3 length is 13 residues. Per germline, CDR1 SNHLY and CDR2 FYNNEI. Trimming removed 5 bases from V and 1 base from J, with 8 bases in between.

Comments on this clone: This sample includes further DNA sequences coding for the same CDR3. This sequence joins TRBV7-9 and TRBJ2-7; 10 bases agree with TRBD2. Germline CDR1 reads SEHNR; CDR2 reads FQNEAQ (reference sequence). The V segment lost 1 base and the J segment 5 bases; nucleotides outside the gene matches: 2. This CDR3 spans 14 amino acids. CDR3: CASSLGLAGDEQYF. For the CDR3, the DNA is TGTGCCAGCAGCTTAGGGCTAGCGGGGGACGAGCAGTACTTC.

V and J are TRBV19 and TRBJ1-2, with TRBD1 identical over 7 bases. V lost 4 bases, J lost 10 bases, and 12 bases stayed unmatched. CDR1 and CDR2 (germline): LNHDA, SQIVND (reference sequence). The CDR3 is 14 residues long. CDR3 protein: CASSTRDSLLVYTF. CDR3 DNA sequence: TGTGCCAGTAGTACCCGGGACAGTCTTCTTGTCTACACCTTC.

The gene calls are TRBV3-1 (or the pseudogene TRBV3-2) and TRBJ2-1; 14 bases are a match to TRBD2. With 0 bases clipped from V and 12 bases from J, the junction kept 4 bases outside the gene matches. This CDR3 contains 15 residues. The germline gives CDR1 LGHDT, CDR2 YNNKEL (reference sequence). The chain's CDR3 is CASSQDGTSGGRQFF. The CDR3 nucleotides read TGTGCCAGCAGCCAAGACGGGACTAGCGGGGGAAGGCAGTTCTTC.

This rearrangement joins TRBV3-1 (or the pseudogene TRBV3-2) to TRBJ2-5; TRBD2 agrees at 10 bases. The junction had 6 bases not matched to a gene; V was cut back by 2 bases and J by 12 bases. Germline lookup yields CDR1 LGHDT and CDR2 YNNKEL (reference sequence). This CDR3 is built from 13 residues. CDR3 in DNA: TGTGCCAGCAGCCAACTAGCGGGGGTGGACGAGTACTTC. It is translated as CASSQLAGVDEYF.

The chain combines TRBV27 with TRBJ2-4; TRBD1 aligns across 8 bases. V lost 6 bases, J lost 7 bases, and 11 bases stayed unmatched. Looked up from germline, CDR1 is MNHEY and CDR2 is SMNVEV (reference sequence). The CDR3 consists of 15 residues. For the CDR3, the DNA is TGTGCCAGCAGAAGCGTAAGGACAGGGAGGAACATTCAGTACTTC. This codes for CASRSVRTGRNIQYF.

The J gene is TRBJ2-1, the V gene TRBV11-2; 10 bases map to TRBD1. V lost 4 bases to trimming and J lost 7 bases; unmatched junction nucleotides: 1. Germline V CDR1 and CDR2: SGHAT, FQNNGV. There are 13 residues in the CDR3. Here the CDR3 DNA reads TGTGCCAGCAGCTCGGACAGGGGGAATGAGCAGTTCTTC. Its translation: CASSSDRGNEQFF.

The table lists this clone with a few counts. The chain employs TRBV28 and TRBJ1-1, with D perhaps matching TRBD1 (5 bases). Germline V lookup: CDR1 MDHEN, CDR2 SYDVKM. The CDR3 length is 15 residues. With 5 bases removed from V and 1 base from J, the gap between germline ends came to 14 bases. Here the CDR3 reads CASSPFSGGNTEAFF. For the CDR3, the DNA is TGTGCCAGCAGTCCCTTTTCGGGGGGGAACACTGAAGCTTTCTTT.

J is TRBJ2-7 and V is TRBV4-2, with TRBD2 matching over 9 bases. Losses at the gene ends were 3 bases for V and 2 bases for J; bases not matched to a gene: 5. CDR3 length: 15 residues. From germline, CDR1 is LGHNA and CDR2 YNFKEQ. The CDR3 spells CASSQASGATYEQYF. The CDR3, as DNA: TGTGCCAGCAGCCAGGCTAGCGGGGCAACCTACGAGCAGTACTTC.

V gene TRBV9 combines with J gene TRBJ2-6; D is unclear. This CDR3 contains 17 residues. CDR1 is SGDLS, CDR2 YYNGEE, per germline. With 0 bases removed from V and 0 bases from J, the gap between germline ends came to 10 bases. CDR3 bases: TGTGCCAGCAGCGTAGTGTCGGTTAACTCTGGGGCCAACGTCCTGACTTTC. Translating it yields CASSVVSVNSGANVLTF.

The chain links TRBV6-5 to TRBJ1-4, with TRBD1 identical over 11 bases. The CDR3 covers 14 residues. Germline V gene data show CDR1 as MNHEY and CDR2 as SVGAGI. The ends lost 6 bases at V and 7 bases at J; junction bases unmatched: 4. The CDR3 protein is CASRGDRGSEKLFF. CDR3 nucleotides: TGTGCCAGCAGGGGGGACAGGGGGAGTGAAAAACTGTTTTTT.

The chain uses TRBV18 and TRBJ2-6, with a weak D call TRBD1 (5 bases). There are 16 residues in the CDR3. The germline V and J ends were trimmed by 2 bases and 0 bases, with 8 bases remaining between them. CDR1 KGHSH and CDR2 LQKENI come from the germline V gene. The CDR3 DNA follows: TGTGCCAGCTCACCAGGACACGGCTCTGGGGCCAACGTCCTGACTTTC. Protein: CASSPGHGSGANVLTF.

This clone is a singleton in its sample. The rearrangement links TRBV3-1 (or the pseudogene TRBV3-2) to TRBJ1-1; D is unclear. The V gene lost 2 bases and the J gene lost 2 bases, with 6 bases spanning the gap. The CDR3 sequence is 13 residues long. Germline CDR1 and CDR2: LGHDT and YNNKEL (reference sequence). Here the CDR3 reads CASSQLVNTEAFF. DNA for the CDR3: TGTGCCAGCAGCCAATTGGTTAACACTGAAGCTTTCTTT.

The J gene is TRBJ2-1, the V gene TRBV5-1; D remains ambiguous. With 4 bases removed from V and 7 bases from J, the gap between germline ends came to 3 bases. Germline-derived CDR1 and CDR2 are SGHRS and YFSETQ. The CDR3 runs 10 residues. CDR3 coding DNA: TGCGCCAGCAGCGTGAATGAGCAGTTCTTC. Amino acids: CASSVNEQFF.

This clone was seen just once. V usage is TRBV24-1 and J usage is TRBJ2-1, with D tentatively TRBD1 (5 bases). V lost 3 bases and J lost 1, with 12 bases in between. The CDR3 consists of 16 residues. The germline V gene encodes CDR1 KGHDR and CDR2 SFDVKD. The CDR3 sequence: CATSDPQTASYNEQFF. CDR3 in DNA: TGTGCCACCAGTGATCCCCAGACAGCGTCCTACAATGAGCAGTTCTTC.

This clone was counted once. The rearrangement uses TRBV11-2 and TRBJ2-7, with D tentatively TRBD1 or TRBD2 (6 bases each). The CDR3 runs 18 residues. Per germline, CDR1 SGHAT and CDR2 FQNNGV. Trimming removed 5 bases at V and 3 bases at J, with 26 bases between. The CDR3 loop is CASSNQDSWEAGGYEQYF. The DNA of the CDR3 is TGTGCCAGCAGCAACCAGGACAGTTGGGAGGCCGGGGGCTACGAGCAGTACTTC.

V usage is TRBV5-1 and J usage is TRBJ1-1; D not certain. CDR3 length: 14 residues. Trimming removed 4 bases at V and 0 bases at J, with 10 bases between. Germline V CDR1 and CDR2: SGHRS, YFSETQ. In nucleotides, the CDR3 is TGCGCCAGCAGCGGGCTCGGGGTGAACACTGAAGCTTTCTTT. It codes for CASSGLGVNTEAFF.

In this sample, this clone turned up once. The genes are TRBV3-1 (or the pseudogene TRBV3-2) and TRBJ1-3; D is unresolved. Germline values: CDR1 LGHDT, CDR2 YNNKEL (reference sequence). V was trimmed by 8 bases and J by 4 bases, leaving 9 bases between them. CDR3 size: 12 residues. CDR3 DNA: TGTGCCAGCGCCAAGGCCGGAAACACCATATATTTT. It codes for CASAKAGNTIYF.

The CDR3 protein is CASSPDGPYGYTF. The CDR3 nucleotides read TGTGCCAGCAGCCCGGACGGGCCCTATGGCTACACCTTC. This rearrangement joins TRBV7-9 to TRBJ1-2, with D unresolved. The CDR3 covers 13 residues. Trimming stripped 5 bases from V and 4 bases from J, with 11 bases between. Germline values: CDR1 SEHNR, CDR2 FQNEAQ (reference sequence).

The gene calls are TRBV19 and TRBJ2-3; the match to TRBD1 covers 7 bases. The CDR3 is made up of 17 amino acids. V gave up 0 bases and J gave up 2 bases; unmatched junction bases: 8. Germline V gene sequence: CDR1 LNHDA, CDR2 SQIVND (reference sequence). The CDR3 DNA sequence: TGTGCCAGTAGTATAGATCCACAGGGGTACCCCACAGATACGCAGTATTTT. It specifies CASSIDPQGYPTDTQYF.

J is TRBJ2-1 and V is TRBV18; D is perhaps TRBD2 (5 bases). Trimming pared 1 base from V and 9 bases from J, leaving 16 bases between. The germline CDR1 and CDR2 sequences are KGHSH and LQKENI. CDR3 length equals 15 residues. In DNA form, the CDR3 reads TGTGCCAGCTCACCACGAGAGGGTTCTGACACTGAGCAGTTCTTC. Residues: CASSPREGSDTEQFF.

For this clone: Other nucleotide sequences from this sample produce the same CDR3. The gene calls are TRBV27 and TRBJ2-2, with no clear D. Per germline, CDR1 MNHEY and CDR2 SMNVEV (reference sequence). Trimming removed 0 bases at V and 3 bases at J, with 5 bases between. The CDR3 is 14 residues long. The CDR3 sequence is CASSLSGYTGELFF. The DNA of the CDR3 is TGTGCCAGCAGTTTATCGGGTTACACCGGGGAGCTGTTTTTT.

V usage is TRBV29-1 and J usage is TRBJ2-7; TRBD1 matches at 7 bases. CDR3 length: 14 amino acids. V lost 6 bases, J lost 0 bases, and 8 bases stayed unmatched. Germline V gives CDR1 SQVTM, CDR2 ANQGSEA. CDR3 amino acids: CSVVRTGSSYEQYF. The DNA of the CDR3 is TGCAGCGTCGTAAGGACAGGAAGCTCCTACGAGCAGTACTTC.

The chain is built from TRBV28 and TRBJ2-7, with 8 bases lining up with TRBD2. Unmatched junction bases numbered 8, after V lost 3 bases and J lost 1 base. CDR3 length: 16 residues. Germline V gene lookup returns CDR1 MDHEN and CDR2 SYDVKM. For the CDR3, the DNA is TGTGCCAGCAGTTTTTCCCCGGGACTAGAATCCTACGAGCAGTACTTC. This translates into CASSFSPGLESYEQYF.

This sequence joins TRBV11-3 and TRBJ2-3; no reliable D call. Trimming shortened V by 0 bases and J by 4 bases, and 2 bases separated the two germline ends. The CDR3 length is 12 residues. The V gene's germline CDR1 is SGHNT and CDR2 YENEEA. The CDR3 sequence: CASSLEADTQYF. The CDR3 DNA is TGTGCCAGCAGCTTAGAAGCAGATACGCAGTATTTT. Combining the CDR3 with reference TRBV11-3 and TRBJ2-3 gives the whole variable domain EAGVVQSPRYKIIEKKQPVAFWCNPISGHNTLYWYLQNLGQGPELLIRYENEEAVDDSQLPKDRFSAERLKGVDSTLKIQPAELGDSAVYLCASSLEADTQYFGPGTRLTVL.